The sample holds many counts of the clone carrying this TCR beta chain. A library of TCRbeta sequences, prepared with unique molecular identifiers, was generated. Using its own MiXCR run on the PCR reads, TCRdb lists one record per CDR3 protein. The sample has some 200,000 distinct CDR3 sequences, more than 6.5% seen once. The data were taken from a study of T-cell reconstitution after alpha-beta-depleted transplantation in children. Germline V gives CDR1 MNHEY, CDR2 SVGAGI. The CDR3 has 16 amino acids. Trimming removed 5 bases from V and 0 bases from J, with 14 bases in between. This receptor was obtained from a human donor who donated a stem cell graft to a child with Wiskott-Aldrich syndrome. The chain employs TRBV6-5 and TRBJ2-1; D gene uncertain. The sequences come from PBMCs from the stem cell graft donor, collected from the stem cell graft. The CDR3 sequence is CASSPQVGSSYNEQFF. CDR3 DNA: TGTGCCAGCAGTCCCCAGGTGGGAAGCTCCTACAATGAGCAGTTCTTC.